The sequence of this T cell receptor (beta chain) was determined in a study of regulatory T cells in long-lasting Graves disease. Study observations and caveats: When disease was persistent, TRBV28, TRBJ1-2 and TRBJ2-5 were the favored segments.

With iRepertoire HTBI primers and Arm-PCR of CDR3 regions, TCR beta libraries were built. TCRdb reprocessed the multiplex PCR reads with MiXCR, giving one entry per CDR3 protein. The data show about 430,000 distinct CDR3 sequences, over 12% seen once. This clonotype showed up just a few times. The antigen is not known. Possible read error: a much larger clone is one base away. The time point denotes: newly diagnosed GD, antithyroid drugs for less than 3 months. Scientists built the TCR library using RNA that was extracted from PBMCs. V gave up 5 bases and J gave up 5 bases, with 11 bases separating them. The CDR3 runs to 13 residues. Per the germline V gene, CDR1 is ENHRY and CDR2 is SYGVKD. The same sample was also used in a study of T cells in Graves' hyperthyroidism and ophthalmopathy.

This chain links TRBV10-3 with TRBJ2-3, with D possibly being TRBD1 (5 bases). The sequencing used peripheral blood mononuclear cells (PBMCs), collected at new diagnosis, from a patient treated with antithyroid drugs. This receptor was obtained from a woman aged 40 to 50 with Graves disease. The CDR3 DNA is TGTGCCATCAGTTGGACACCCCGAGATACGCAGTATTTT. Amino acid sequence: CAISWTPRDTQYF.